This T cell receptor beta chain emerged from a study of cytomegalovirus exposure and HLA in healthy donors. V lost 6 bases and J lost 4; bases outside the gene matches: 9. Germline loops: CDR1 SNHLY, CDR2 FYNNEI. This CDR3 is built from 15 residues. The PCR contained 60 Vbeta and 13 Jbeta primers. Sequencing was performed with immunoSEQ multiplex PCR; in TCRdb, only in-frame clones are kept and a portion is missing. Of 200,000 to 250,000 clones in the sample, more than 60% were seen once. The clonotype originates from a man aged 50 to 59 in good health and CMV-seronegative. The sequenced sample was PBMCs. The chain recombines TRBV2 with TRBJ2-5, with 9 nucleotides matching TRBD2. The CDR3 region has the DNA TGTGCCAGCAGCGCCCCTGGCGGGAGGGCAGAGACCCAGTACTTC. It specifies CASSAPGGRAETQYF.